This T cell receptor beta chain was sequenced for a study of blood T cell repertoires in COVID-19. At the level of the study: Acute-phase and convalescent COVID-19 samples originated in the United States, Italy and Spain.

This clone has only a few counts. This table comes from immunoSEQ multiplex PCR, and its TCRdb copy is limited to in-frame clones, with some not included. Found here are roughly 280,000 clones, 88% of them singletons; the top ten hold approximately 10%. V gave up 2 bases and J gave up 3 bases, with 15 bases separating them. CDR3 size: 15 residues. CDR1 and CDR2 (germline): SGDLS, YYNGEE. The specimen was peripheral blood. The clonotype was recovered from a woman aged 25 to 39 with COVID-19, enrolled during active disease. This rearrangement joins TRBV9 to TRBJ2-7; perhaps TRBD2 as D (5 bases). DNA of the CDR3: TGTGCCAGCAGCGTCCGACCCCTACTAGGCTACGAGCAGTACTTC. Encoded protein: CASSVRPLLGYEQYF.